The clone carrying this T cell receptor (beta chain) appeared many times. Its antigen is still unknown. Using RNA template, CDR3s of TCR alpha and beta were amplified with iRepertoire arm-PCR. Input was about 95-400 ng of tissue mRNA or PBMC total RNA. TCRdb redid the calling of the multiplex PCR reads with MiXCR, one entry per CDR3 protein. The sample consists of about 110,000 distinct CDR3 sequences, 20% to 30% of them appearing once. The CDR3 totals 16 residues. J lost 6 bases, V lost 4 bases, and 11 bases had no gene match. From germline, CDR1 is LNHDA and CDR2 SQIVND (reference sequence). The data were obtained in a study of glioma-infiltrating T cells. Study-wide results and limits: Gliomas, especially low-grade, showed above-expected tissue-blood divergence; non-neoplastic patients showed below.

The sequence was obtained from a human donor with low-grade glioma or glioblastoma, undergoing nonglioma brain surgery, or in good health (not recorded which). Specimen: glioma tissue, nonneoplastic brain tissue, or PBMCs (not recorded which). This chain connects TRBV19 to TRBJ2-1, with TRBD1 matching over 8 bases. The CDR3 here is CASSRTGYAIGNEQFF. The CDR3 DNA is TGTGCCAGTAGTAGGACAGGGTATGCGATTGGCAATGAGCAGTTCTTC. The variable domain in full, with the rest retrieved from reference TRBV19 and TRBJ2-1, is DGGITQSPKYLFRKEGQNVTLSCEQNLNHDAMYWYRQDPGQGLRLIYYSQIVNDFQKGDIAEGYSVSREKKESFPLTVTSAQKNPTAFYLCASSRTGYAIGNEQFFGPGTRLTVL.